This is a list of T cell receptor beta chains from one sample in a study of Graves' ophthalmopathy and Graves' hyperthyroidism. Via MiXCR, TCRdb re-called the multiplex PCR reads, giving one row per CDR3 protein. This sample has under 400,000 distinct CDR3 sequences, with about a sixth found just once. Sequenced input: peripheral blood. Receptor source: an adult man with Graves' ophthalmopathy. Each CDR3 is given without its conserved first and last residue.

TRBJ2-5 | TRBV19 | 12 | ASSVARGQETQY
TRBJ1-1 | TRBV12-3/TRBV12-4 | 12 | ASSLGGQGARAF
TRBJ2-7 | TRBV19 | 14 | ATSIGVGDRDYEQY
TRBJ2-2 | TRBV6-1 | 11 | ASSTGGNGELF
TRBJ1-1 | TRBV30 | 11 | AGGQRGGTEAF
TRBJ2-7 | TRBV6-1 | 13 | ASSDTGTGRYEQY
TRBJ2-5 | TRBV29-1 | 10 | SVSAGGETQY
TRBJ1-1 | TRBV6-5 | 14 | ASSPEGRIPGAEAF
TRBJ2-5 | TRBV28 | 13 | ASSSLGTLQETQY
TRBJ1-2 | TRBV2 | 12 | ASSDGPGPAGYT
TRBJ1-1 | TRBV6-2/TRBV6-3 | 13 | ASSYSGNMNTEAF
TRBJ2-5 | TRBV12-3/TRBV12-4 | 13 | ASSIPSETSETQY
TRBJ1-6 | TRBV9 | 12 | ASSAPGQGSPLH
TRBJ2-7 | TRBV24-1 | 15 | ATSGGTSGEGTYEQY
TRBJ1-6 | TRBV11-2 | 12 | ASSFSGPESPLH
TRBJ2-7 | TRBV28 | 15 | ASSSPTGQGYSYEQY
TRBJ2-5 | TRBV27 | 14 | ASSSGLASQAETQY
TRBJ2-5 | TRBV6-5 | 14 | ASSQKTGLAEETQY
TRBJ2-4 | TRBV28 | 16 | ASSLEPSDSIAKNIQY
TRBJ2-5 | TRBV6-2/TRBV6-3 | 13 | ASSYGRVSLKTQY